Following are 27 T cell receptor beta chains from one sample sequenced in a study of blood T cell repertoires in COVID-19. The table came from immunoSEQ multiplex PCR; TCRdb's copy has only in-frame clones and leaves some out. The top ten clones hold approximately 2.6% of a sample with about 26,000 clones, over 85% of them seen once. The sequenced sample was peripheral blood. These TCRs come from a human donor in a cohort sampled during active COVID-19.

The chain has TRBV2 and TRBJ1-1, with D possibly matching TRBD1 (5 bases). V gave up 4 bases and J gave up 5 bases, with 17 bases separating them. This CDR3 region has 15 residues. Germline V lookup: CDR1 SNHLY, CDR2 FYNNEI. CDR3 nucleotide sequence: TGTGCCAGCAGTGCCGAAGGGCCCGGGGGGACTGAAGCTTTCTTT. It translates to CASSAEGPGGTEAFF.

In its sample, this clone was seen once. The junction does not match germline at one end; this may be a read error. V gene TRBV27 combines with J gene TRBJ2-1; 9 nucleotides match TRBD1. The germline CDR1 and CDR2 sequences are MNHEY and SMNVEV (reference sequence). This CDR3 contains 16 residues. CDR3 loop: CASSSRGDRVFNGQFF. CDR3 sequence (DNA): TGTGCCAGCAGTTCCCGGGGGGACAGGGTGTTCAATGGGCAGTTCTTC.

The genes are TRBV2 and TRBJ2-5; D unresolved. Germline V gene lookup returns CDR1 SNHLY and CDR2 FYNNEI. V lost 4 bases to trimming and J lost 9 bases, with 18 bases between them. The length of the CDR3 is 14 residues. As DNA, the CDR3 is TGTGCCAGCAGTGGTTATCTGGGCCCAAGGTCCCAGTACTTC. This gives the protein CASSGYLGPRSQYF.

The chain couples TRBV2 to TRBJ2-7; D may be TRBD1 (5 bases). Germline-derived CDR1 and CDR2 are SNHLY and FYNNEI. Trimming took 4 bases from V and 6 from J, leaving 7 bases between them. The CDR3 consists of 11 residues. CDR3 sequence reads: CASSGQGEQYF. As DNA, the CDR3 is TGTGCCAGCAGTGGGCAGGGCGAGCAGTACTTC.

This chain connects TRBV7-9 to TRBJ2-6, with D possibly TRBD2 on 6 matching bases. This CDR3 is 17 amino acids long. CDR1 is SEHNR, CDR2 FQNEAQ, per germline (reference sequence). Trimming left V 0 bases short and J 0 bases short, with 9 bases between. This CDR3 is CASSLAEGISGANVLTF. Here the CDR3 DNA reads TGTGCCAGCAGCTTAGCGGAGGGTATCTCTGGGGCCAACGTCCTGACTTTC.

This clone was recorded only once. The chain uses TRBV28 and TRBJ2-1; the match to TRBD2 covers 10 bases. Looked up from germline, CDR1 is MDHEN and CDR2 is SYDVKM. J gave up 3 bases and V 5 bases, and 16 bases lay outside the gene matches. CDR3 length equals 19 residues. CDR3 bases: TGTGCCAGCAGTCCAGAGTCTACCCTAGCGGGGGATATCTACAATGAGCAGTTCTTC. Its translation is CASSPESTLAGDIYNEQFF.

The genes are TRBV5-4 and TRBJ2-3, with 13 nucleotides matching TRBD2. Germline CDR1 and CDR2: SGHNT and YYREEE (reference sequence). The trim removed 4 bases at V and 2 bases at J, leaving 4 bases unmatched. CDR3 length equals 16 residues. In DNA form, the CDR3 reads TGTGCCAGCAGCAAGGGGACTAGCGGGGACACAGATACGCAGTATTTT. Protein: CASSKGTSGDTDTQYF.

This rearrangement joins TRBV5-1 to TRBJ2-3, with a weak D call TRBD1 (5 bases). The CDR3 runs 16 residues. CDR1 is SGHRS, CDR2 YFSETQ, per germline. The V gene lost 4 bases and the J gene lost 1 base, with 16 bases spanning the gap. The CDR3: CASSPQGFVRTDTQYF. For the CDR3, the DNA is TGCGCCAGCAGCCCTCAGGGTTTTGTTCGCACAGATACGCAGTATTTT.

This chain connects TRBV10-1 to TRBJ2-1, with TRBD1 identical over 7 bases. The V gene end was trimmed by 6 bases and the J gene end by 6 bases; junction bases not matched to a gene: 5. The CDR3 extends over 13 amino acids. Germline V gene data show CDR1 as WNHNN and CDR2 as SYGVQD (reference sequence). CDR3 DNA: TGCGCCAGCAGCACGGGACAGAGCAATGAGCAGTTCTTC. Translation: CASSTGQSNEQFF.

J is TRBJ2-7 and V is TRBV5-4; TRBD2 aligns across 10 bases. With V trimmed by 3 bases and J by 1 base, 4 bases remained unmatched. The length of the CDR3 is 15 residues. Germline CDR1 and CDR2: SGHNT and YYREEE (reference sequence). This CDR3 is CASSSGLAESYEQYF. The CDR3 coding sequence is TGTGCCAGCAGCTCCGGACTAGCGGAATCCTACGAGCAGTACTTC.

The V call is TRBV3-1 (or the pseudogene TRBV3-2), the J call TRBJ2-5; 8 nucleotides line up with TRBD2. Germline lookup yields CDR1 LGHDT and CDR2 YNNKEL (reference sequence). Trimming removed 1 base from V and 5 bases from J; junction bases left unmatched: 6. The CDR3 consists of 15 residues. CDR3 amino acids: CASSQVLREGETQYF. Here the CDR3 DNA reads TGTGCCAGCAGCCAAGTCCTTCGGGAGGGGGAGACCCAGTACTTC.

This CDR3 is CASIAGGYIYNEQFF. The CDR3 DNA reads TGTGCCTCCATAGCGGGAGGGTACATTTACAATGAGCAGTTCTTC. V usage is TRBV10-3 and J usage is TRBJ2-1; 11 bases map to TRBD2. J was trimmed by 4 bases and V by 11 bases; bases with no gene match: 10. This CDR3 region has 15 residues. Germline V gene lookup returns CDR1 ENHRY and CDR2 SYGVKD.

The V and J genes are TRBV19 and TRBJ1-2, with D possibly matching TRBD1 (5 bases). This CDR3 spans 13 amino acids. V gave up 0 bases and J gave up 7 bases, with 9 bases separating them. In germline, CDR1 is LNHDA, CDR2 SQIVND (reference sequence). CDR3 loop: CASSIDKGFGYTF. For the CDR3, the DNA is TGTGCCAGTAGTATAGACAAGGGGTTTGGCTACACCTTC.

This chain uses TRBV5-1 with TRBJ2-2; 13 bases match TRBD2. Per the germline V gene, CDR1 is SGHRS and CDR2 is YFSETQ. This CDR3 has 17 residues. V lost 4 bases and J lost 4; bases outside the gene matches: 7. Written as DNA, the CDR3 is TGCGCCAGCAGCCCCCCGGGACTAGCGGGGACCACCGGGGAGCTGTTTTTT. Protein product: CASSPPGLAGTTGELFF.

V usage is TRBV5-5 and J usage is TRBJ2-2; weak D call: TRBD2 (5 bases). Germline CDR1 and CDR2: SGHKS and YYEKEE (reference sequence). The CDR3 has 14 amino acids. Trimming shortened V by 8 bases and J by 0 bases, and 11 bases separated the two germline ends. Here the CDR3 reads CASRRASNTGELFF. CDR3 bases: TGTGCCAGTAGGCGGGCCTCGAACACCGGGGAGCTGTTTTTT.

This sequence joins TRBV11-2 and TRBJ2-3; D is uncertain. Trimming removed 1 base from V and 2 bases from J, with 4 bases in between. Looked up from germline, CDR1 is SGHAT and CDR2 is FQNNGV. The CDR3 is 13 amino acids. As DNA, the CDR3 is TGTGCCAGCAGCTTAGCCCTCACAGATACGCAGTATTTT. This codes for CASSLALTDTQYF.

V is TRBV3-1 (or the pseudogene TRBV3-2) and J is TRBJ1-1; D ambiguous. Germline loops: CDR1 LGHDT, CDR2 YNNKEL (reference sequence). The V end lost 1 base, the J end lost 3 bases, and 12 bases lay between the germline ends. The CDR3 is 15 residues long. The CDR3: CASSQGRVWDTEAFF. The CDR3 DNA is TGTGCCAGCAGCCAAGGGCGGGTATGGGACACTGAAGCTTTCTTT.

The rearrangement uses TRBV6-5 and TRBJ2-4; 8 bases fit TRBD1. Looked up from germline, CDR1 is MNHEY and CDR2 is SVGAGI. This CDR3 is 15 amino acids long. After removal of 0 bases from V and 6 bases from J, the junction contained 4 bases not matched to a gene. The CDR3, as DNA: TGTGCCAGCAGTTACTCCGACAGGGGTAGAAACATTCAGTACTTC. It specifies CASSYSDRGRNIQYF.

J is TRBJ2-3 and V is TRBV10-3, with 9 bases matching TRBD2. Germline V gene data show CDR1 as ENHRY and CDR2 as SYGVKD. The junction had 2 bases not matched to a gene; V was cut back by 1 base and J by 3 bases. The CDR3 consists of 15 residues. The CDR3 loop reads CAISELAGATDTQYF. CDR3 nucleotides: TGTGCCATCAGTGAGTTAGCGGGAGCGACAGATACGCAGTATTTT.

The chain recombines TRBV28 with TRBJ2-5, with 8 bases identical to TRBD1. Germline V gives CDR1 MDHEN, CDR2 SYDVKM. V was clipped by 6 bases and J by 4 bases; unmatched bases: 13. The CDR3 totals 16 residues. DNA for the CDR3: TGTGCCAGCAGGCTAGCGACAGGGGCCCCCAGAGAGACCCAGTACTTC. It translates to CASRLATGAPRETQYF.

V usage is TRBV7-9 and J usage is TRBJ1-4, with TRBD1 identical over 8 bases. This CDR3 is 13 amino acids long. Germline V gene sequence: CDR1 SEHNR, CDR2 FQNEAQ (reference sequence). Trimming cost V 6 bases and J 6 bases; bases outside gene matches: 3. As DNA, the CDR3 is TGTGCCAGCAGGGACAGGGTGGATGAAAAACTGTTTTTT. It specifies CASRDRVDEKLFF.

This chain joins TRBV6-5 and TRBJ2-7, with 7 positions matching TRBD1. After removal of 10 bases from V and 1 base from J, the junction contained 7 bases not matched to a gene. In germline, CDR1 is MNHEY, CDR2 SVGAGI. CDR3 length equals 13 residues. The CDR3 here is CATRQGTSYEQYF. CDR3 sequence (DNA): TGTGCCACCAGACAGGGAACTTCCTACGAGCAGTACTTC.

The chain is built from TRBV18 and TRBJ2-1, with a weak D call TRBD1 (5 bases). Germline lookup yields CDR1 KGHSH and CDR2 LQKENI. Trimming stripped 2 bases from V and 4 bases from J, with 18 bases between. The CDR3 consists of 17 residues. The CDR3 sequence is CASSPRIVDTLYNEQFF. For the CDR3, the DNA is TGTGCCAGCTCACCAAGAATTGTGGACACACTTTACAATGAGCAGTTCTTC.

This clone was seen once. The rearrangement uses TRBV6-5 and TRBJ2-7; weak D call: TRBD2 (7 bases). Germline CDR1 and CDR2: MNHEY and SVGAGI. V dropped 5 bases and J dropped 1 base, with 12 bases sitting between them. This CDR3 spans 14 amino acids. The CDR3 spells CASSRAGASYEQYF. CDR3 nucleotide sequence: TGTGCCAGCAGTCGTGCGGGGGCGTCCTACGAGCAGTACTTC.

This chain uses TRBV2 with TRBJ2-1; maybe TRBD2 (7 bases). Germline V gene data show CDR1 as SNHLY and CDR2 as FYNNEI. CDR3 size: 15 residues. Trimming stripped 9 bases from V and 0 bases from J, with 15 bases between. The CDR3 DNA sequence: TGTGCCAGTACTAAGGGGGGGAGCTCCTACAATGAGCAGTTCTTC. Translation: CASTKGGSSYNEQFF.

This clone was seen a few times. The rearrangement links TRBV5-5 to TRBJ2-7, with 7 nucleotides matching TRBD1. This CDR3 comprises 15 residues. The germline gives CDR1 SGHKS, CDR2 YYEKEE (reference sequence). V shed 4 bases and J 3 bases; nucleotides not matched to a gene: 10. The CDR3 loop is CASSLSDRMFYEQYF. Written as DNA, the CDR3 is TGTGCCAGCAGCCTGTCGGACAGGATGTTCTACGAGCAGTACTTC.

J is TRBJ1-6 and V is TRBV10-3; no reliable D call. Deletions cut 3 bases from V and 7 bases from J, with 7 bases between. This CDR3 region has 13 residues. Germline assignment: CDR1 ENHRY and CDR2 SYGVKD. The DNA for the CDR3 is TGTGCCATCAGTGAACCGGGGAATTCACCCCTCCACTTT. Its translation: CAISEPGNSPLHF.